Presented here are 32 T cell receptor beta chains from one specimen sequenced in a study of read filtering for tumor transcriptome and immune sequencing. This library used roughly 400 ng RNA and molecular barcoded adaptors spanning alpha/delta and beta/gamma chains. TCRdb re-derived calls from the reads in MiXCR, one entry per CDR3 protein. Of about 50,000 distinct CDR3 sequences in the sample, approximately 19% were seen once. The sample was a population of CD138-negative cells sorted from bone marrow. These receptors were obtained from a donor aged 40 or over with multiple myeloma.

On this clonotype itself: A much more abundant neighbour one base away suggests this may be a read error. CDR3 bases: TGTGCCAGCAGTTATGACTACGAGCAGTACTTC. It specifies CASSYDYEQYF. This chain links TRBV6-5 with TRBJ2-7; D unclear. CDR1 and CDR2 from the germline V gene are MNHEY and SVGAGI. Trimming removed 3 bases at V and 3 bases at J, with 3 bases between. This CDR3 spans 11 amino acids.

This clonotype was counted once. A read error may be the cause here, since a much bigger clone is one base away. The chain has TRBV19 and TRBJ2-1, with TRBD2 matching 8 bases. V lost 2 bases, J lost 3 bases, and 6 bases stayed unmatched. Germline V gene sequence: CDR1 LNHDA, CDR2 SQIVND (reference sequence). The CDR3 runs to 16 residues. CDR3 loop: CASSITGLAYYNEQFF. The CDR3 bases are TGTGCCAGTAGTATAACCGGACTAGCCTACTACAATGAGCAGTTCTTC.

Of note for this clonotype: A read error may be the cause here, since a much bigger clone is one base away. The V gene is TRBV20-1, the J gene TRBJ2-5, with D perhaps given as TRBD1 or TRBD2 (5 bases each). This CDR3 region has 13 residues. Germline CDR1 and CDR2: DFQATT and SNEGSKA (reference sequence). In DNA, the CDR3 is TGCAGTGCGCTACCGGGACCGTTAGAGCCCCAGTACTTC. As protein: CSALPGPLEPQYF.

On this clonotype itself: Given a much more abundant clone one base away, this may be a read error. The CDR3 DNA is TGTGACAGCACCCCCAGCAGGGGGCCAGAGACCCAGTACTTC. Translation gives CDSTPSRGPETQYF. The chain recombines TRBV12-3 or TRBV12-4 with TRBJ2-5; 8 bases align to TRBD1. CDR3 length: 14 amino acids.

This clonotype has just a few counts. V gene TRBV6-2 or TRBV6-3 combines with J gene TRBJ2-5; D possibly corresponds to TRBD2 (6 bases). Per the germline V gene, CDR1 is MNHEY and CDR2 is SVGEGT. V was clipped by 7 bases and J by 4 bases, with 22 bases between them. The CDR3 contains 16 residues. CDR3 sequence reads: CASTAEGPLVGETQYF. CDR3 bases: TGTGCCAGCACGGCGGAGGGACCATTGGTGGGAGAGACCCAGTACTTC.

The CDR3 nucleotides read TGTGCCAGCAGCCAATCAACAGGTTTTTCCTACGAGCAGTACTTC. It specifies CASSQSTGFSYEQYF. This chain links TRBV3-1 with TRBJ2-7, with D possibly TRBD1 on 5 matching bases. The germline V and J ends were trimmed by 2 bases and 1 base, with 12 bases remaining between them. The CDR3 has 15 amino acids. The germline gives CDR1 LGHDT, CDR2 YNNKEL (reference sequence).

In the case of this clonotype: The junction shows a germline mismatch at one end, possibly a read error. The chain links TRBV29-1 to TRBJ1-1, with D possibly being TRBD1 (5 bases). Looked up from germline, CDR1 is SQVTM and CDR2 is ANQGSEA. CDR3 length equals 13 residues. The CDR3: CSVVLQVSTEAFF. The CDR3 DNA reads TGCAGCGTTGTATTACAGGTGAGCACTGAGGCTTTCTTT.

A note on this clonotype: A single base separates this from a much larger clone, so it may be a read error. The CDR3 DNA is TGTGCCAGCAGTCCGGTCTCCTGCAATGAGCAGTTCTTC. Its translation is CASSPVSCNEQFF. This chain joins TRBV6-1 and TRBJ2-1; no reliable D call. The V gene's germline CDR1 is MNHNS and CDR2 SASEGT. This CDR3 spans 13 amino acids.

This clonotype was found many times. CDR3 amino acids: CSAYDISGANVLTF. CDR3 sequence (DNA): TGCAGTGCTTATGATATCTCTGGGGCCAACGTCCTGACTTTC. This sequence joins TRBV20-1 and TRBJ2-6; unclear D gene. The germline V and J ends were trimmed by 5 bases and 0 bases, with 8 bases remaining between them. CDR3 length equals 14 residues. The germline V gene encodes CDR1 DFQATT and CDR2 SNEGSKA (reference sequence).

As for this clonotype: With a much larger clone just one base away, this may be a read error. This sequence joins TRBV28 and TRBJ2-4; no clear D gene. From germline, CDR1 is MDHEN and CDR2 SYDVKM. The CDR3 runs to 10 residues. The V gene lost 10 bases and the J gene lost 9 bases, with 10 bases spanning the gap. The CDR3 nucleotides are TGTGCCACCTTCCAAAGCATTCAGTACTTC. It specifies CATFQSIQYF.

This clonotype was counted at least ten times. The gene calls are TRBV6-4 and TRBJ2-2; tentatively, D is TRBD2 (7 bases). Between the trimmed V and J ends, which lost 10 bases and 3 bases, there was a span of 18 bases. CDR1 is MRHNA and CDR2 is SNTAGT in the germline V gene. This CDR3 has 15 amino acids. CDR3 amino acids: CATSPGGPDTGELFF. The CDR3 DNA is TGTGCCACCTCACCCGGGGGGCCAGACACCGGGGAGCTGTTTTTT.

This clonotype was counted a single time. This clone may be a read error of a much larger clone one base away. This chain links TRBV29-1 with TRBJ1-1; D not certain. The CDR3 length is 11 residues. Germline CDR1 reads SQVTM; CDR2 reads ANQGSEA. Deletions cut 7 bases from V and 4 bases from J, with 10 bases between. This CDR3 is CSAVLGTEAFF. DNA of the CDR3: TGCAGCGCTGTATTGGGCACTGAAGCTTTCTTT. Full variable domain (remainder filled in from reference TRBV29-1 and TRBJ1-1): SAVISQKPSRDICQRGTSLTIQCQVDSQVTMMFWYRQQPGQSLTLIATANQGSEATYESGFVIDKFPISRPNLTFSTLTVSNMSPEDSSIYLCSAVLGTEAFFGQGTRLTVV.

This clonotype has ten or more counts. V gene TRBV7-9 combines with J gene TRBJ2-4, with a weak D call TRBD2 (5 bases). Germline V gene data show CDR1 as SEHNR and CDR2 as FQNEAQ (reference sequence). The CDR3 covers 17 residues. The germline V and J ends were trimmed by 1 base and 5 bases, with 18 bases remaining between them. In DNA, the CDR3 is TGTGCCAGCAGCTTAGTATCGTGGCCGGCGGGTGAAAACATTCAGTACTTC. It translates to CASSLVSWPAGENIQYF.

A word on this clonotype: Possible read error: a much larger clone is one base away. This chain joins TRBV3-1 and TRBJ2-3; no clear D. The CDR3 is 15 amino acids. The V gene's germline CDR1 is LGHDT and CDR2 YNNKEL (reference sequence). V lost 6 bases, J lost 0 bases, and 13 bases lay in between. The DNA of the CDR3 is TGTGCCAGCAGGCACCAGGCGGAGAGCACAGATACGCAGTATTTT. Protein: CASRHQAESTDTQYF.

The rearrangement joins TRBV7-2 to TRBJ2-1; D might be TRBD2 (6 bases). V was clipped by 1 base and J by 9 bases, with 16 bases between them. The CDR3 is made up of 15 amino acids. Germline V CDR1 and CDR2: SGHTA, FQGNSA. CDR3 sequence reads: CASSLVAGGKTEQFF. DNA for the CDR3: TGTGCCAGCAGCTTAGTGGCTGGCGGGAAGACTGAGCAGTTCTTC. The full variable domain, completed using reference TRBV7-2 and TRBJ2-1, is GAGVSQSPSNKVTEKGKDVELRCDPISGHTALYWYRQSLGQGLEFLIYFQGNSAPDKSGLPSDRFSAERTGGSVSTLTIQRTQQEDSAVYLCASSLVAGGKTEQFFGPGTRLTVL.

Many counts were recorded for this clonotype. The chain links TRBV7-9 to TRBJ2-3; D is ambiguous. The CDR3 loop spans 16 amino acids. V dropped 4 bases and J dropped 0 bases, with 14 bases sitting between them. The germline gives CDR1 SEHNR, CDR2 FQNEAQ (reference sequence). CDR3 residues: CASSSPLVFSTDTQYF. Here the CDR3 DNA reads TGTGCCAGCAGCTCACCCCTAGTTTTTAGCACAGATACGCAGTATTTT. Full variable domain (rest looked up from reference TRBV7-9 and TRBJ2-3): DTGVSQNPRHKITKRGQNVTFRCDPISEHNRLYWYRQTLGQGPEFLTYFQNEAQLEKSRLLSDRFSAERPKGSFSTLEIQRTEQGDSAMYLCASSSPLVFSTDTQYFGPGTRLTVL.

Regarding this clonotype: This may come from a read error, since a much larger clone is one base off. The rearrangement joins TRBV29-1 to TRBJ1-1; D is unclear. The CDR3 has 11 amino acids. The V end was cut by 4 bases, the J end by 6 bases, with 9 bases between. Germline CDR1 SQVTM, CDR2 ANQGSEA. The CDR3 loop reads CSVVLGAEAFF. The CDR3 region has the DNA TGCAGCGTTGTATTGGGCGCTGAAGCTTTCTTT.

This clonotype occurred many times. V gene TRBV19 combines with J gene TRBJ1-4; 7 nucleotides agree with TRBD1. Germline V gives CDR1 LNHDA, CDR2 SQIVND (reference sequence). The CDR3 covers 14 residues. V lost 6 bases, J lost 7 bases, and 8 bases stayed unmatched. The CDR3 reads CASSQTGSGEKLFF. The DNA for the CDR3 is TGTGCCAGTAGCCAGACAGGGTCTGGTGAAAAACTGTTTTTT.

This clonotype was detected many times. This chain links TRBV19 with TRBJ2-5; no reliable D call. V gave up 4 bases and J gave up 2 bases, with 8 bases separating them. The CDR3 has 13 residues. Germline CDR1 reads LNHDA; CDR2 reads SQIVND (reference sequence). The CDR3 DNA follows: TGTGCCAGTAGTAAATGGTCTCAAGAGACCCAGTACTTC. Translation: CASSKWSQETQYF.

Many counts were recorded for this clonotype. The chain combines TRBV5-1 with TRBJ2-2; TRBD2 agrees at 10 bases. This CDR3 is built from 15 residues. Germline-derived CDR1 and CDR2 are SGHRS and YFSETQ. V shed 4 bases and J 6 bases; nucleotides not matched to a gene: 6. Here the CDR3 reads CASSLLAGDPGELFF. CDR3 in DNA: TGCGCCAGCAGCCTTCTAGCGGGAGACCCCGGGGAGCTGTTTTTT.

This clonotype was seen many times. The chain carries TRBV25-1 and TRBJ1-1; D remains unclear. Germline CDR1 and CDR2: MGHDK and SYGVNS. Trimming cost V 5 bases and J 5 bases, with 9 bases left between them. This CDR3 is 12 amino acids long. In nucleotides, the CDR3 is TGTGCCAGCAGTCCCCTCGGGACTGAAGCTTTCTTT. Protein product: CASSPLGTEAFF.

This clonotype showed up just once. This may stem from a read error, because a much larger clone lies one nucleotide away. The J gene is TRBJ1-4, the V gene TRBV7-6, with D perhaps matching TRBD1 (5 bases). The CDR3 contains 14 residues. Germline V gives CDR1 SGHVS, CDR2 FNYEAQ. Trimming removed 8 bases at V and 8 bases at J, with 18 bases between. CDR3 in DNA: TGTGCCAGCGGATTGGGGTCGGGGGAGGAAAAACTGTTTTTT. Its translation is CASGLGSGEEKLFF.

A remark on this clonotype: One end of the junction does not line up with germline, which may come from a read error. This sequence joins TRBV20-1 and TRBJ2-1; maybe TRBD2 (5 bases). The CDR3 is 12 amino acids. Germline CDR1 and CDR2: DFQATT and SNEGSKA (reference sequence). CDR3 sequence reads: CSARREIDERLF. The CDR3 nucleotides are TGCAGTGCTAGAAGAGAGATCGATGAGCGGCTCTTC.

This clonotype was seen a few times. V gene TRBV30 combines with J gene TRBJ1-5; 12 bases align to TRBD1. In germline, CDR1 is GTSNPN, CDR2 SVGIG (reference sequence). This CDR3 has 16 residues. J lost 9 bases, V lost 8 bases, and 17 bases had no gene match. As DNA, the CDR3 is TGTGCCCGAAATGGGACAGGGGGCATCCTCGCCCGGCCCCAGCATTTT. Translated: CARNGTGGILARPQHF.

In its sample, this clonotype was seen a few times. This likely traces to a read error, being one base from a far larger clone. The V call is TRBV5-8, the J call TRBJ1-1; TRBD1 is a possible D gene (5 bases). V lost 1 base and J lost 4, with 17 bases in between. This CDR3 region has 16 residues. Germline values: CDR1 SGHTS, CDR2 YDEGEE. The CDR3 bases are TGTGCCAGCAGCTTGCCCAGGGACGCCCTCGCCACTGAAGCTTTCTTT. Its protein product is CASSLPRDALATEAFF.

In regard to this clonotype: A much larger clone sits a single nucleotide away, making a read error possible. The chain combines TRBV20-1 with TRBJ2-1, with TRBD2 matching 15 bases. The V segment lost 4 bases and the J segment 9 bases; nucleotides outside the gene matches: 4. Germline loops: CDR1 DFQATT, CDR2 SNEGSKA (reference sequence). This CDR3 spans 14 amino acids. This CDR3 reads CSATGLAGGFEQFF. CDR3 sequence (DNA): TGCAGTGCTACGGGACTAGCGGGAGGTTTTGAGCAGTTCTTC.

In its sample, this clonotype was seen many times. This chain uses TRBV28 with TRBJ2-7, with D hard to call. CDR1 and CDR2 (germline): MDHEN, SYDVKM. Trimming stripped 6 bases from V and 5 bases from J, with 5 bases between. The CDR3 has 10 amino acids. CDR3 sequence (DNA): TGTGCCAGCAGGGGTAACGAGCAGTACTTC. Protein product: CASRGNEQYF.

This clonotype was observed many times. CDR3 nucleotides: TGTGCCAGCAGTTTAGTGGGCGGGAGCGTCCACGAGCAGTACTTC. The encoded protein is CASSLVGGSVHEQYF. The V and J genes are TRBV27 and TRBJ2-7; TRBD2 agrees at 7 bases. Per germline, CDR1 MNHEY and CDR2 SMNVEV (reference sequence). The V and J ends lost 2 bases and 5 bases, in that order; junction bases with no gene match: 9. The CDR3 has 15 amino acids.

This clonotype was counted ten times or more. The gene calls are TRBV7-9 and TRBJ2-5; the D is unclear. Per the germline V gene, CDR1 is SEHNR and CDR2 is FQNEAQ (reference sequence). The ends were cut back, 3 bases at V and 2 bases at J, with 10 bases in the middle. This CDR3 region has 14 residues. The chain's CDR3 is CASSFWTEQETQYF. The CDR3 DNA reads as TGTGCCAGCAGCTTTTGGACGGAACAAGAGACCCAGTACTTC.

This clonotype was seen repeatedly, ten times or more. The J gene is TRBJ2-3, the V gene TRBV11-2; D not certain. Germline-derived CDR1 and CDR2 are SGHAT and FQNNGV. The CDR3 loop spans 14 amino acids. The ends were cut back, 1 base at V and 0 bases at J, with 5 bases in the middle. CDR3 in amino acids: CASSLVGSTDTQYF. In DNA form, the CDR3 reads TGTGCCAGCAGCTTAGTCGGGAGCACAGATACGCAGTATTTT.

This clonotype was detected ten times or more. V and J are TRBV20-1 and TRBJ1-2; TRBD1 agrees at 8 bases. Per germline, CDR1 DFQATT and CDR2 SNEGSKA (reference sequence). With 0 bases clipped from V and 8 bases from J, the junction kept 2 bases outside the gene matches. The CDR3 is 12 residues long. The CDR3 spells CSARDRGRGYTF. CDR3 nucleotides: TGCAGTGCTAGAGACAGGGGGCGCGGCTACACCTTC.

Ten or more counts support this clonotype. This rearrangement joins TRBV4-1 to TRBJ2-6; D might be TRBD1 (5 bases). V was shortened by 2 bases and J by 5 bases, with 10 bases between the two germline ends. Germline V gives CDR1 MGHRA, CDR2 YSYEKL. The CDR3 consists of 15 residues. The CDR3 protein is CASSQPTDRANVLTF. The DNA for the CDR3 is TGCGCCAGCAGCCAACCTACGGACAGGGCCAACGTCCTGACTTTC.